This passage covers 22 T cell receptor beta chains from one sample sequenced in a study of prognosis after radiotherapy for stage I lung cancer. Template was genomic DNA; TCR beta CDR3 amplified in two multiplex PCR rounds. With primers specific to each TRBV and TRBJ gene, the first-round PCR was performed. TCRdb re-called the multiplex PCR reads through MiXCR, storing one row per CDR3 protein. The sample has fewer than 50,000 distinct CDR3 sequences, approximately 24% seen once. This specimen consisted of PBMCs, obtained before or after stereotactic body radiation therapy (not recorded which). These receptors came from a donor aged 50 or older with non-small cell lung cancer.

This clonotype has only a few counts. The chain carries TRBV5-4 and TRBJ1-1, with D tentatively TRBD1 (6 bases). From germline, CDR1 is SGHNT and CDR2 YYREEE (reference sequence). This CDR3 is 12 amino acids long. The V and J ends lost 0 bases and 11 bases respectively, with 11 bases between them. The CDR3 region is CASSLEGGKAFF. For the CDR3, the DNA is TGTGCCAGCAGCTTGGAAGGGGGAAAGGCTTTCTTT.

In this sample, this clonotype turned up many times. V usage is TRBV10-3 and J usage is TRBJ1-2, with 7 positions matching TRBD1. This CDR3 has 19 residues. The V gene end was trimmed by 6 bases and the J gene end by 4 bases; junction bases not matched to a gene: 23. Germline lookup yields CDR1 ENHRY and CDR2 SYGVKD. The CDR3 loop is CAISPLGQTRDHSGYGYTF. CDR3 DNA: TGTGCCATCAGCCCCCTGGGACAGACAAGGGACCATTCGGGCTATGGCTACACCTTC.

This clonotype was seen repeatedly, ten times or more. The rearrangement joins TRBV6-1 to TRBJ2-1; 7 positions agree with TRBD1. Per the germline V gene, CDR1 is MNHNS and CDR2 is SASEGT. There are 16 residues in the CDR3. The V segment lost 5 bases and the J segment 0 bases; nucleotides outside the gene matches: 7. This CDR3 reads CASSRNRDSSYNEQFF. Written as DNA, the CDR3 is TGTGCCAGCAGTCGTAACCGGGACAGCTCCTACAATGAGCAGTTCTTC.

The genes are TRBV6-1 and TRBJ2-1; unclear D gene. Trimming left V 6 bases short and J 3 bases short, with 15 bases between. The CDR3 length is 15 residues. Germline V gene sequence: CDR1 MNHNS, CDR2 SASEGT. The CDR3 nucleotides read TGTGCCAGCAGGGACCAACAGAACTACTACAATGAGCAGTTCTTC. Amino acids: CASRDQQNYYNEQFF.

This clonotype was detected ten times or more. The V and J genes are TRBV6-5 and TRBJ2-2; D may match TRBD1 or TRBD2 (5 bases each). Germline-derived CDR1 and CDR2 are MNHEY and SVGAGI. Trimming removed 2 bases from V and 8 bases from J, with 12 bases in between. The CDR3 contains 14 residues. This chain's CDR3 is CASSYARGRGELFF. DNA of the CDR3: TGTGCCAGCAGTTACGCGAGGGGTAGAGGGGAGCTGTTTTTT.

A word on this clonotype: This is likely an artifact of a read error, given a far larger clone one base away. The V call is TRBV6-4, the J call TRBJ2-6, with D perhaps given as TRBD1 or TRBD2 (5 bases each). Germline CDR1 is MRHNA and CDR2 is SNTAGT. The CDR3 loop spans 15 amino acids. The CDR3 region is CARSEGFSGANVLTF. In nucleotides, the CDR3 is TGTGCCCGCAGTGAGGGGTTCTCTGGGGCCAACGTCCTGACTTTC.

On this clonotype itself: A clone one base away is much larger, so this may be a read error. This rearrangement joins TRBV7-3 to TRBJ1-1, with D tentatively TRBD1 (5 bases). Germline V gene lookup returns CDR1 SGHTA and CDR2 FQGTGA. The CDR3 runs to 14 residues. The CDR3 here is CASILMGENTEAFF. CDR3 DNA: TGTGCCAGCATCTTAATGGGGGAGAACACTGAAGCTTTCTTT.

The genes are TRBV30 and TRBJ1-1; TRBD1 matches at 7 bases. The CDR3 sequence is 13 residues long. The V and J ends lost 1 base and 4 bases, in that order; junction bases with no gene match: 3. CDR1 GTSNPN and CDR2 SVGIG come from the germline V gene (reference sequence). Here the CDR3 reads CAWSARDSTEAFF. CDR3 nucleotides: TGTGCCTGGAGTGCAAGGGACAGCACTGAAGCTTTCTTT.

This clonotype has at least ten counts. The genes are TRBV7-2 and TRBJ1-4, with a possible D match to TRBD1 (5 bases). The CDR3 has 16 amino acids. Germline V gene lookup returns CDR1 SGHTA and CDR2 FQGNSA. Trimming removed 2 bases at V and 6 bases at J, with 16 bases between. CDR3 amino acids: CASSLWGGGLDEKLFF. DNA of the CDR3: TGTGCCAGCAGCTTATGGGGCGGGGGTTTAGATGAAAAACTGTTTTTT.

The genes are TRBV20-1 and TRBJ2-7, with 10 bases matching TRBD1. The CDR3 length is 13 residues. Germline V gene data show CDR1 as DFQATT and CDR2 as SNEGSKA (reference sequence). V lost 5 bases to trimming and J lost 11 bases; unmatched junction nucleotides: 12. The CDR3 DNA reads TGCAGTGCTTTCCGGGACAGGGGCCGATCGAAGTACTTC. This gives the protein CSAFRDRGRSKYF.

This clonotype has just a few counts. A much larger clone sits a single nucleotide away, making a read error possible. The chain is built from TRBV28 and TRBJ1-1, with unresolved D. The CDR3 covers 12 residues. Germline lookup yields CDR1 MDHEN and CDR2 SYDVKM. With 4 bases removed from V and 8 bases from J, the gap between germline ends came to 11 bases. In DNA, the CDR3 is TGTGCCAGCAGTTCATCCAGCGAGGAAGCTTTCTTT. This translates into CASSSSSEEAFF.

As for this clonotype: A far larger clone is a single base away, which makes a read error likely. This chain connects TRBV6-4 to TRBJ1-3; D not certain. V lost 5 bases and J 1 base, leaving 18 bases between the germline ends. The germline CDR1 and CDR2 sequences are MRHNA and SNTAGT. There are 17 residues in the CDR3. The CDR3 nucleotides read TGTGCCAGCAGTTACCCCGCGGGGTGGGGTTCTGGAAACACCATATATTTT. Protein: CASSYPAGWGSGNTIYF.

This clonotype was detected ten times or more. A single base separates this from a much larger clone, so it may be a read error. The rearrangement uses TRBV20-1 and TRBJ2-1; the D is unclear. The CDR3 is made up of 16 amino acids. CDR1 and CDR2 from the germline V gene are DFQATT and SNEGSKA (reference sequence). CDR3 nucleotides: TGCAGTGCTAGAGATTACGCCGGCTCCCTCGGTTATGAGCAGCTCTTC. It encodes CSARDYAGSLGYEQLF.

On this clonotype itself: This likely traces to a read error, being one base from a far larger clone. The chain combines TRBV6-2 or TRBV6-3 with TRBJ2-2, with a possible D match to TRBD2 (6 bases). Trimming left V 5 bases short and J 4 bases short, with 17 bases between. Germline CDR1 MNHEY, CDR2 SVGEGT. The length of the CDR3 is 16 residues. CDR3 residues: CASSEYPGVITGELFF. The CDR3 coding sequence is TGTGCCAGCAGTGAGTACCCGGGGGTCATCACCGGGGAGCTGTTTTTT.

Concerning this clonotype itself: With a much larger clone just one base away, this may be a read error. This chain connects TRBV6-2 or TRBV6-3 to TRBJ1-1; D call uncertain. V was pared by 0 bases and J by 7 bases, with 12 bases between. Germline V gene lookup returns CDR1 MNHEY and CDR2 SVGEGT. This CDR3 has 14 residues. In DNA form, the CDR3 reads TGTGCCAGCAGTTACTCGGTGGCGGTTAATGAAGCTTTCTTT. Its protein product is CASSYSVAVNEAFF.

Many counts were recorded for this clonotype. The chain joins TRBV4-1 to TRBJ1-2, with 9 bases matching TRBD1. The V gene's germline CDR1 is MGHRA and CDR2 YSYEKL. The CDR3 loop spans 16 amino acids. Trimming at V came to 1 base and at J to 7 bases, leaving 10 bases not matched to a gene. CDR3 sequence (DNA): TGCGCCAGCAGCCAAGTGACAGGGGGAAGCCGGCGTGGCTACACCTTC. It translates to CASSQVTGGSRRGYTF.

This clonotype occurred many times. The chain joins TRBV19 to TRBJ1-5, with 8 bases matching TRBD1. The germline V gene has CDR1 LNHDA and CDR2 SQIVND (reference sequence). The CDR3 sequence is 15 residues long. After removal of 1 base from V and 5 bases from J, the junction contained 4 bases not matched to a gene. The CDR3 is CASSIVQGAYQPQHF. CDR3 coding DNA: TGTGCCAGTAGTATAGTTCAGGGGGCCTATCAGCCCCAGCATTTT.

This clonotype was seen ten or more times. The chain couples TRBV19 to TRBJ2-3; D assignment may be TRBD1 or TRBD2 (5 bases each). The CDR3 sequence is 13 residues long. The V end was cut by 3 bases, the J end by 4 bases, with 8 bases between. Germline CDR1 LNHDA, CDR2 SQIVND (reference sequence). Written as DNA, the CDR3 is TGTGCCAGTAGTATTTTGGGGGCAGATACGCAGTATTTT. This encodes CASSILGADTQYF.

This clonotype has more than one count but fewer than ten. The gene calls are TRBV5-1 and TRBJ2-7; D is possibly TRBD1 or TRBD2 (6 bases each). The CDR3 has 14 amino acids. Germline V gene lookup returns CDR1 SGHRS and CDR2 YFSETQ. Between the trimmed V and J ends, which lost 4 bases and 3 bases, there was a span of 14 bases. CDR3 coding DNA: TGCGCCAGCAGCCGTGGGGGGCAGAACTACGAGCAGTACTTC. Translation: CASSRGGQNYEQYF.

This clonotype has at least ten counts. The J gene is TRBJ2-1, the V gene TRBV4-2; TRBD2 aligns across 9 bases. Germline-derived CDR1 and CDR2 are LGHNA and YNFKEQ. This CDR3 region has 17 residues. Trimming removed 1 base from V and 4 bases from J; junction bases left unmatched: 8. The CDR3 nucleotides are TGTGCCAGCAGCCAAGGTCCCTTTAGCGGGAGTTACAATGAGCAGTTCTTC. Its translation: CASSQGPFSGSYNEQFF.

This clonotype was seen many times. This chain uses TRBV7-2 with TRBJ1-2; perhaps TRBD1 as D (6 bases). The CDR3 loop spans 16 amino acids. Germline V gene lookup returns CDR1 SGHTA and CDR2 FQGNSA. Trimming took 1 base from V and 3 from J, leaving 15 bases between them. CDR3 protein: CASSLVPGVTYYGYTF. The CDR3 DNA reads as TGTGCCAGCAGCTTAGTCCCAGGGGTAACGTACTATGGCTACACCTTC. Together with reference TRBV7-2 and TRBJ1-2, the CDR3 gives the full variable domain: GAGVSQSPSNKVTEKGKDVELRCDPISGHTALYWYRQSLGQGLEFLIYFQGNSAPDKSGLPSDRFSAERTGGSVSTLTIQRTQQEDSAVYLCASSLVPGVTYYGYTFGSGTRLTVV.

Ten or more counts support this clonotype. This chain links TRBV9 with TRBJ1-6; a possible D gene is TRBD1 (5 bases). The germline V and J ends were trimmed by 6 bases and 7 bases, with 17 bases remaining between them. Germline CDR1 SGDLS, CDR2 YYNGEE. The CDR3 has 15 residues. CDR3 protein: CASNPRDQMNSPLHF. The DNA of the CDR3 is TGTGCCAGCAACCCACGGGACCAAATGAATTCACCCCTCCACTTT.